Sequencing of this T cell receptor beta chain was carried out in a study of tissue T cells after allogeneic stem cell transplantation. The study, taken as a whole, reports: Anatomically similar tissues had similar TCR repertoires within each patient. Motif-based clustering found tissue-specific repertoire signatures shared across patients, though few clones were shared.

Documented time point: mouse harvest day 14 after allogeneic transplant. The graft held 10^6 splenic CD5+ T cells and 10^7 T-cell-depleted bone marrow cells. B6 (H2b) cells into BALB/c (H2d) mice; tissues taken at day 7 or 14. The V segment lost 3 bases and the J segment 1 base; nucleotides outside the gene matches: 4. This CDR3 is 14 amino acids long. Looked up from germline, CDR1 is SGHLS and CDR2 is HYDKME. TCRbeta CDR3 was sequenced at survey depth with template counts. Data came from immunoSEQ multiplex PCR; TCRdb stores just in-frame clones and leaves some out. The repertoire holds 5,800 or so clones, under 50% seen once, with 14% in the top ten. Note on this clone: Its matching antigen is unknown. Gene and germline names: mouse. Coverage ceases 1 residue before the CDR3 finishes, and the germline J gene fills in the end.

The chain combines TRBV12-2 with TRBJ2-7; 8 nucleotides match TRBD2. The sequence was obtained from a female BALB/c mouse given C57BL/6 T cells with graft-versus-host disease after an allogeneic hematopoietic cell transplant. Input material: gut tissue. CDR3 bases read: TGTGCCAGCTCTTTCTGGGGGGAATCCTATGAACAGTAC. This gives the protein CASSFWGESYEQY. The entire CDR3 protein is CASSFWGESYEQYF.